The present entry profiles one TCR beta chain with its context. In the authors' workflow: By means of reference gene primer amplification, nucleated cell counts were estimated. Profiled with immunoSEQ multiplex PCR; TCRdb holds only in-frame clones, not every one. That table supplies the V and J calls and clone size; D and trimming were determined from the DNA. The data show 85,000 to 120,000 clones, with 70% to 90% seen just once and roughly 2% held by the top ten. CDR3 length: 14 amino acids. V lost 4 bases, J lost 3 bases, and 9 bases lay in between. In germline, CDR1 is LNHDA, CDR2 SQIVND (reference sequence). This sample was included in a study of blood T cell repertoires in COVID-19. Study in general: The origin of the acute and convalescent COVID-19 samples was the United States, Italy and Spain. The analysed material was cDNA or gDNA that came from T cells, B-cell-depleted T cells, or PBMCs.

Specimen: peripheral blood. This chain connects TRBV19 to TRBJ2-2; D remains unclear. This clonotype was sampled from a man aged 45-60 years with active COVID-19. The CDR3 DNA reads TGTGCCAGTAGTACAGGATCGGACACCGGGGAGCTGTTTTTT. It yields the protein CASSTGSDTGELFF.